These T cell receptor beta chains were read from a single sample in a study of radiotherapy plus CTLA-4 blockade in lung cancer. The repertoire was sequenced with immunoSEQ multiplex PCR; TCRdb's copy has only in-frame clones and lacks some. The sample contains under 40,000 clones, around 70% of which appear only once. Source: peripheral blood, taken from a patient treated with radiotherapy plus ipilimumab. The source of these receptors is a human donor with non-small cell lung cancer who had stable disease on radiotherapy plus ipilimumab. Each CDR3 is given with its conserved first and last residue. D genes are given only for firm matches. Clone sizes are given selectively: once, few, many, or a class where the clone is expanded.

D: .
V: TRBV29-1
size: .
J: TRBJ2-3
CDR3: CSVEVGGSGDTQYF
DNA: TGCAGCGTTGAGGTCGGTGGTAGCGGCGATACGCAGTATTTT

D: .
V: TRBV12-5
size: .
J: TRBJ1-4
CDR3: CASGLDMRGLLSSATNEKLFF
DNA: TGTGCTAGTGGTTTGGACATGAGGGGTCTACTATCATCTGCAACTAATGAAAAACTGTTTTTT

D: TRBD2
V: TRBV5-1
size: .
J: TRBJ2-3
CDR3: CASSSGRTDTQYF
DNA: TGCGCCAGCAGTAGCGGGAGAACAGATACGCAGTATTTT

D: .
V: TRBV28
size: .
J: TRBJ1-2
CDR3: CASSLYGSPRSDGYTF
DNA: TGTGCCAGCAGTTTATACGGTTCCCCGAGGTCGGACGGCTACACCTTC

D: .
V: TRBV11-2
size: .
J: TRBJ2-7
CDR3: CASSPNRDQFYEQYF
DNA: TGTGCCAGCAGCCCGAACCGGGACCAGTTCTACGAGCAGTACTTC

D: TRBD1
V: TRBV6-5
size: .
J: TRBJ2-2
CDR3: CASRQGQLNTGELFF
DNA: TGTGCCAGCAGGCAGGGACAGTTGAACACCGGGGAGCTGTTTTTT

D: TRBD2
V: TRBV7-2
size: once
J: TRBJ2-1
CDR3: CASSPGLVFSHEQFF
DNA: TGTGCCAGCAGCCCTGGACTAGTTTTCAGTCATGAGCAGTTCTTC

D: .
V: TRBV19
size: once
J: TRBJ2-7
CDR3: CASIDGYEQYF
DNA: TGTGCCAGTATCGACGGCTACGAGCAGTACTTC

D: .
V: TRBV2
size: .
J: TRBJ1-2
CDR3: CASTLTRAGGYGYTF
DNA: TGTGCCAGCACCCTAACTCGGGCGGGTGGCTATGGCTACACCTTC

D: .
V: TRBV5-1
size: .
J: TRBJ1-2
CDR3: CASTLDGGADGYTF
DNA: TGCGCCAGCACCCTCGATGGGGGGGCTGATGGCTACACCTTC

D: .
V: TRBV29-1
size: .
J: TRBJ1-5
CDR3: CSVGAGQPNQPQHF
DNA: TGCAGCGTTGGGGCCGGACAGCCCAATCAGCCCCAGCATTTT

D: TRBD1
V: TRBV6-6
size: once
J: TRBJ1-6
CDR3: CATSLGQAGPLHF
DNA: TGTGCCACCTCTTTGGGACAGGCGGGACCCCTCCACTTT

D: .
V: TRBV30
size: .
J: TRBJ1-1
CDR3: CAWSVGYLNTEAFF
DNA: TGTGCCTGGAGTGTAGGGTATCTGAACACTGAAGCTTTCTTT

D: TRBD1
V: TRBV2
size: .
J: TRBJ2-1
CDR3: CASSKTGVEQFF
DNA: TGTGCCAGCAGTAAAACAGGGGTTGAGCAGTTCTTC

D: TRBD2
V: TRBV27
size: .
J: TRBJ2-7
CDR3: CASSFAGGSYEQYF
DNA: TGTGCCAGCAGTTTCGCGGGAGGCTCCTACGAGCAGTACTTC

D: .
V: TRBV15
size: .
J: TRBJ2-5
CDR3: CATSRDQGSETQYF
DNA: TGTGCCACCAGCAGAGATCAGGGTTCCGAGACCCAGTACTTC

D: TRBD2
V: TRBV6-6
size: .
J: TRBJ2-1
CDR3: CASSPLGAGGSNEQFF
DNA: TGTGCCAGCAGCCCCTTAGGCGCGGGAGGGTCCAATGAGCAGTTCTTC

D: .
V: TRBV11-2
size: .
J: TRBJ2-7
CDR3: CASSIHIAGEQYF
DNA: TGTGCCAGCAGCATTCATATCGCGGGCGAGCAGTACTTC

D: TRBD2
V: TRBV7-9
size: .
J: TRBJ2-1
CDR3: CASSRGTSLLLAHEQFF
DNA: TGTGCCAGCAGTCGGGGGACTAGCCTCCTTTTGGCCCATGAGCAGTTCTTC

D: .
V: TRBV6-5
size: .
J: TRBJ2-7
CDR3: CASSYSGLNYEQYF
DNA: TGTGCCAGCAGTTACTCTGGACTAAACTACGAGCAGTACTTC

D: .
V: TRBV9
size: .
J: TRBJ2-7
CDR3: CASSVSPLSKQYF
DNA: TGTGCCAGCAGCGTATCCCCTCTAAGCAAGCAGTACTTC

D: .
V: TRBV10-3
size: .
J: TRBJ2-3
CDR3: CAISARDTPDTQYF
DNA: TGTGCCATCAGTGCAAGGGACACACCAGATACGCAGTATTTT

D: .
V: TRBV15
size: .
J: TRBJ2-1
CDR3: CATERGYGYNEQFF
DNA: TGTGCCACCGAGAGGGGTTACGGCTACAATGAGCAGTTCTTC

D: TRBD2
V: TRBV11-3
size: .
J: TRBJ2-1
CDR3: CASSLREGRSYNEQFF
DNA: TGTGCCAGCAGCTTACGGGAGGGCCGGTCCTACAATGAGCAGTTCTTC

D: TRBD1
V: TRBV7-7
size: few
J: TRBJ2-7
CDR3: CASSSSGTVGVGEQYF
DNA: TGTGCTAGCAGCTCCTCCGGGACAGTGGGGGTCGGCGAGCAGTACTTC

D: .
V: TRBV27
size: .
J: TRBJ1-4
CDR3: CASSLSSTNEKLFF
DNA: TGTGCCAGCAGTTTATCGAGCACTAATGAAAAACTGTTTTTT

D: .
V: TRBV10-3
size: .
J: TRBJ2-3
CDR3: CATRRGEGTDTQYF
DNA: TGTGCCACCCGGAGGGGGGAGGGCACAGATACGCAGTATTTT

D: .
V: TRBV27
size: .
J: TRBJ2-7
CDR3: CASSLYDGSSYEQYF
DNA: TGTGCCAGCAGTTTATATGACGGTAGCTCCTACGAGCAGTACTTC

D: TRBD2
V: TRBV2
size: .
J: TRBJ2-3
CDR3: CASSDGLAGVDTQYF
DNA: TGTGCCAGCAGTGACGGGCTAGCGGGAGTAGATACGCAGTATTTT

D: TRBD1
V: TRBV4-3
size: .
J: TRBJ1-2
CDR3: CASSQDPGTAYGYTF
DNA: TGCGCCAGCAGCCAAGACCCGGGGACAGCCTATGGCTACACCTTC

D: TRBD1
V: TRBV28
size: medium-sized
J: TRBJ1-3
CDR3: CASGQGGRNTIYF
DNA: TGTGCCAGCGGACAGGGAGGAAGAAACACCATATATTTT

D: .
V: TRBV7-3
size: .
J: TRBJ2-6
CDR3: CASSSQGTGANVLTF
DNA: TGTGCCAGCAGCTCACAGGGAACTGGGGCCAACGTCCTGACTTTC